This T cell receptor beta chain was recorded in a study of cytomegalovirus exposure and HLA in healthy donors. 13 Jbeta primers and 60 Vbeta primers were used for the PCR. The repertoire was sequenced with immunoSEQ multiplex PCR; TCRdb's copy has only in-frame clones and lacks some. The data show 150,000 to 200,000 clones, roughly 70% seen once. The CDR3 runs 13 residues. V lost 3 bases to trimming and J lost 1 base, with 7 bases between them. Germline-derived CDR1 and CDR2 are SGDLS and YYNGEE. What was sequenced was PBMCs. This TCR came from a woman between 45 and 60 years old in good health and CMV-seropositive. The chain uses TRBV9 and TRBJ1-1; TRBD1 might be the D (5 bases). In nucleotides, the CDR3 is TGTGCCAGCAGCGCGACAGCGAACACTGAAGCTTTCTTT. It yields the protein CASSATANTEAFF.